The rows below give T cell receptor beta chains drawn from one sample of a study of blood T cell repertoires in COVID-19. Repertoires were generated with immunoSEQ multiplex PCR, while TCRdb's copy carries only in-frame clones and drops some. This table has about 170,000 clones, roughly nine tenths appearing once. Sequenced input: peripheral blood. The receptors shown here come from a woman between 55 and 75 years old with COVID-19, enrolled during active disease. Both conserved end residues are trimmed from each CDR3. Expanded clones get a size class; other rows say once, few or many, or leave the size out.

clone size: once; J gene: TRBJ2-7; V gene: TRBV19; CDR3 protein: ASSITSGYEQY
clone size: -; J gene: TRBJ1-1; V gene: TRBV4-3; CDR3 protein: ASSQDLGGSNTEAF
clone size: -; J gene: TRBJ2-2; V gene: TRBV9; CDR3 protein: ASSVLSGTGGSGELF
clone size: -; J gene: TRBJ1-2; V gene: TRBV4-2; CDR3 protein: ASSQAAPGQGSGYT
clone size: -; J gene: TRBJ2-3; V gene: TRBV6-5; CDR3 protein: ASSYGLALRTDTQY
clone size: -; J gene: TRBJ1-1; V gene: TRBV11-3; CDR3 protein: ASTLGGAQAF
clone size: -; J gene: TRBJ1-5; V gene: TRBV28; CDR3 protein: ASRPWGQTNQPQH
clone size: once; J gene: TRBJ2-5; V gene: TRBV10-1; CDR3 protein: ANSFETQY
clone size: -; J gene: TRBJ1-6; V gene: TRBV28; CDR3 protein: ASSLALLDIGNSPLH
clone size: -; J gene: TRBJ2-7; V gene: TRBV13; CDR3 protein: ASRPQGTPSEQY
clone size: -; J gene: TRBJ1-3; V gene: TRBV29-1; CDR3 protein: SVARGWETNTIY
clone size: -; J gene: TRBJ1-5; V gene: TRBV27; CDR3 protein: ASSSNRGNQPQH
clone size: -; J gene: TRBJ1-6; V gene: TRBV9; CDR3 protein: ASSSRQGAPLH
clone size: once; J gene: TRBJ2-7; V gene: TRBV19; CDR3 protein: ASSIDPRGPYEQY
clone size: once; J gene: TRBJ2-5; V gene: TRBV7-8; CDR3 protein: ASSLIRAGAEETQY
clone size: -; J gene: TRBJ2-6; V gene: TRBV28; CDR3 protein: ASVAGGFGANVLT
clone size: -; J gene: TRBJ2-7; V gene: TRBV12-5; CDR3 protein: ASGFSGGSSYEQY
clone size: -; J gene: TRBJ1-1; V gene: TRBV3-1/TRBV3-2; CDR3 protein: ASSLRLGTEAF
clone size: -; J gene: TRBJ1-5; V gene: TRBV19; CDR3 protein: ATKGSGIYSNQPQH
clone size: -; J gene: TRBJ2-7; V gene: TRBV6-5; CDR3 protein: ASSYSGLAGGNEQY
clone size: -; J gene: TRBJ1-3; V gene: TRBV14; CDR3 protein: ASSRQGGPGNTIY
clone size: -; J gene: TRBJ2-7; V gene: TRBV7-8; CDR3 protein: ASSPRGGLFYEQY
clone size: -; J gene: TRBJ1-2; V gene: TRBV4-3; CDR3 protein: ASSQDTGGYGYT
clone size: -; J gene: TRBJ1-4; V gene: TRBV12-3/TRBV12-4; CDR3 protein: ASSLGRAELF
clone size: -; J gene: TRBJ1-1; V gene: TRBV19; CDR3 protein: ASIGGTLNTEAF
clone size: -; J gene: TRBJ2-1; V gene: TRBV28; CDR3 protein: ASTPRPSGRAGNEQF
clone size: -; J gene: TRBJ2-2; V gene: TRBV19; CDR3 protein: ASSNRERGTGELF
clone size: -; J gene: TRBJ2-4; V gene: TRBV4-2; CDR3 protein: ASSPRQGALNIQY
clone size: -; J gene: TRBJ2-7; V gene: TRBV6-5; CDR3 protein: ASSYSRTSGSYEQY
clone size: -; J gene: TRBJ1-1; V gene: TRBV6-2/TRBV6-3; CDR3 protein: ASSYSIWVSEAF
clone size: few; J gene: TRBJ2-7; V gene: TRBV14; CDR3 protein: ASSPHTGGKYEQY
clone size: -; J gene: TRBJ1-3; V gene: TRBV6-6; CDR3 protein: ASSVSSSGNTIY
clone size: -; J gene: TRBJ1-2; V gene: TRBV7-8; CDR3 protein: ASSLGGTEYGYT
clone size: -; J gene: TRBJ2-7; V gene: TRBV3-1/TRBV3-2; CDR3 protein: ASSQATSGVEQY
clone size: -; J gene: TRBJ2-3; V gene: TRBV5-4; CDR3 protein: ASSLSSRGYTDTQY
clone size: -; J gene: TRBJ1-2; V gene: TRBV30; CDR3 protein: AATDRDREKRNGYT
clone size: -; J gene: TRBJ2-2; V gene: TRBV7-3; CDR3 protein: ASSLYAGGSTGELF
clone size: -; J gene: TRBJ2-2; V gene: TRBV12-5; CDR3 protein: ASGLTGTGVIGELF
clone size: -; J gene: TRBJ1-2; V gene: TRBV11-2; CDR3 protein: ASERGGGYT
clone size: -; J gene: TRBJ2-5; V gene: TRBV5-1; CDR3 protein: ASSNRDRVVGETQY
clone size: -; J gene: TRBJ1-4; V gene: TRBV28; CDR3 protein: ASSLVGKLF
clone size: -; J gene: TRBJ2-2; V gene: TRBV19; CDR3 protein: ASPRLGTGELF
clone size: once; J gene: TRBJ2-7; V gene: TRBV9; CDR3 protein: ANSVAGQGAAYEQY
clone size: -; J gene: TRBJ2-1; V gene: TRBV5-1; CDR3 protein: ASSLGGYNDEQF
clone size: -; J gene: TRBJ2-7; V gene: TRBV28; CDR3 protein: ASNTGTNYEQY
clone size: -; J gene: TRBJ2-7; V gene: TRBV3-1/TRBV3-2; CDR3 protein: ASSQHTGGGLSGEQY
clone size: few; J gene: TRBJ2-1; V gene: TRBV5-6; CDR3 protein: ASSLVLRMSSYNEQF
clone size: -; J gene: TRBJ1-1; V gene: TRBV28; CDR3 protein: ASSPPGQTYTEAF
clone size: -; J gene: TRBJ2-7; V gene: TRBV27; CDR3 protein: ASSLLGQVTSGSYEQY
clone size: -; J gene: TRBJ2-7; V gene: TRBV5-1; CDR3 protein: ASSLASYEQY
clone size: -; J gene: TRBJ2-4; V gene: TRBV5-4; CDR3 protein: ASSFSGRNIQY
clone size: -; J gene: TRBJ1-1; V gene: TRBV7-9; CDR3 protein: ASTYPGGILTEAF
clone size: -; J gene: TRBJ1-1; V gene: TRBV4-1; CDR3 protein: ASSRILDTSSNTEAF
clone size: -; J gene: TRBJ1-5; V gene: TRBV5-1; CDR3 protein: ASSLAGQGRSAQH
clone size: -; J gene: TRBJ1-2; V gene: TRBV19; CDR3 protein: ASSISRDYGYT
clone size: -; J gene: TRBJ1-4; V gene: TRBV6-6; CDR3 protein: ASLTPGLLNEKLF
clone size: -; J gene: TRBJ1-2; V gene: TRBV7-8; CDR3 protein: ASSSRWTQDRGDGYT
clone size: -; J gene: TRBJ1-6; V gene: TRBV6-5; CDR3 protein: ASSYSRQGGSPLH